This T cell receptor (beta chain) derives from a study of T cells after yellow fever vaccination. This clonotype came up a few times. Germline V lookup: CDR1 SGHKS, CDR2 YYEKEE (reference sequence). The CDR3 loop spans 14 amino acids. Deletions cut 4 bases from V and 3 bases from J, with 11 bases between. TCRdb processed the 5' RACE reads anew with MiXCR; each CDR3 protein has one entry. The sample includes 450,000 to 600,000 distinct CDR3 sequences, about 17% seen only once; the top ten take approximately 15%. The receptor was derived from a young man who received the YFV17D yellow fever vaccine. The V call is TRBV5-5, the J call TRBJ1-5, with D unresolved. The sequencing used PBMCs, collected more than 4 days after the first yellow fever vaccination. The CDR3 DNA reads TGTGCCAGCAGCGTCGGACGGACCAATCAGCCCCAGCATTTT. Translating gives CASSVGRTNQPQHF. The whole variable domain, filled in from reference TRBV5-5 and TRBJ1-5, reads DAGVTQSPTHLIKTRGQQVTLRCSPISGHKSVSWYQQVLGQGPQFIFQYYEKEERGRGNFPDRFSARQFPNYSSELNVNALLLGDSALYLCASSVGRTNQPQHFGDGTRLSIL.